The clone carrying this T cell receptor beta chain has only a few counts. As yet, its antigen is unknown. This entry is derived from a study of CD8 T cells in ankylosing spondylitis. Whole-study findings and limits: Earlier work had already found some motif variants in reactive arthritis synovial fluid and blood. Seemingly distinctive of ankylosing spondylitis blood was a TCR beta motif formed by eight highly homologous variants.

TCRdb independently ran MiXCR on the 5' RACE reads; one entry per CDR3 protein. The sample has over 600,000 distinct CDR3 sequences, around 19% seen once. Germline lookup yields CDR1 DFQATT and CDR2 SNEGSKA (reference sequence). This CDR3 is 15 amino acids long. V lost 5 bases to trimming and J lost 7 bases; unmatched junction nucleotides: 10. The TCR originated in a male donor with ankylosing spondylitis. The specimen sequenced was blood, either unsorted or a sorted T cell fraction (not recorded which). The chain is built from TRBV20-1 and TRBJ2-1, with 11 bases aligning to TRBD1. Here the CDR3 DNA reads TGCAGTGCTTATACCGGACAGGGGGCGCGGAATGAGCAGTTCTTC. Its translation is CSAYTGQGARNEQFF.